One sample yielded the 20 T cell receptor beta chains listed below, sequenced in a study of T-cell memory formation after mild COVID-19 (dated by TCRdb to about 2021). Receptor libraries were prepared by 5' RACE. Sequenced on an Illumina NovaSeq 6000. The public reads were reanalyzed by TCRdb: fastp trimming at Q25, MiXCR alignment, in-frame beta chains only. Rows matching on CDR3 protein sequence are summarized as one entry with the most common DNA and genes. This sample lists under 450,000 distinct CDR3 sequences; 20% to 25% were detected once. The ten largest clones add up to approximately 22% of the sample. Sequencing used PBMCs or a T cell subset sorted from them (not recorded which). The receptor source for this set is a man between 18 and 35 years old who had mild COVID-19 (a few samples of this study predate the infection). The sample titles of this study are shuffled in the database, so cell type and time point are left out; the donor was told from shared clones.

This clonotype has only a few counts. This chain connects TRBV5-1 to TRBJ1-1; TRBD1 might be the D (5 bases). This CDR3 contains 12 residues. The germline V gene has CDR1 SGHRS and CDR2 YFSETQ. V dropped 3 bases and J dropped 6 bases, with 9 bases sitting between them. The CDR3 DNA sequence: TGCGCCAGCAGCTCTGGCAGGGCTGAAGCTTTCTTT. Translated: CASSSGRAEAFF. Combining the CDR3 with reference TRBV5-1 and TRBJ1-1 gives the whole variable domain KAGVTQTPRYLIKTRGQQVTLSCSPISGHRSVSWYQQTPGQGLQFLFEYFSETQRNKGNFPGRFSGRQFSNSRSEMNVSTLELGDSALYLCASSSGRAEAFFGQGTRLTVV.

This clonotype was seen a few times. The CDR3 spells CSARDMGRGYEQYF. CDR3 coding DNA: TGCAGTGCTAGAGATATGGGACGTGGCTACGAGCAGTACTTC. This chain uses TRBV20-1 with TRBJ2-7; D may match TRBD1 or TRBD2 (5 bases each). Germline V gene sequence: CDR1 DFQATT, CDR2 SNEGSKA (reference sequence). The CDR3 length is 14 residues. Trimming stripped 0 bases from V and 3 bases from J, with 12 bases between.

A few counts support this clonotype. Here the CDR3 reads CASRLRDTHTGELFF. CDR3 DNA sequence: TGCGCCAGCAGACTCCGGGACACTCACACCGGGGAGCTGTTTTTT. The chain is built from TRBV5-1 and TRBJ2-2; TRBD1 might be the D (6 bases). The V and J ends lost 5 bases and 3 bases respectively, with 14 bases between them. This CDR3 comprises 15 residues. Per germline, CDR1 SGHRS and CDR2 YFSETQ.

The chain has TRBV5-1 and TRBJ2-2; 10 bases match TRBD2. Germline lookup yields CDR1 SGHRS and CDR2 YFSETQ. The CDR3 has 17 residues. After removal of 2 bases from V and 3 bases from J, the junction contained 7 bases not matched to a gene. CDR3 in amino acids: CASSFPSGGADTGELFF. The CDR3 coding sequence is TGCGCCAGCAGCTTTCCCAGCGGGGGGGCCGACACCGGGGAGCTGTTTTTT.

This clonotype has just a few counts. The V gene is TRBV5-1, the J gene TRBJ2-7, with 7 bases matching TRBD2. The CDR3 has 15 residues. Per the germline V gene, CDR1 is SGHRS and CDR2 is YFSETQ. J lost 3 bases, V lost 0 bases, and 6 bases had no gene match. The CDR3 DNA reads TGCGCCAGCAGCTTGGCCGCGGGGGAAGGCTACGAGCAGTACGTC. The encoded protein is CASSLAAGEGYEQYV.

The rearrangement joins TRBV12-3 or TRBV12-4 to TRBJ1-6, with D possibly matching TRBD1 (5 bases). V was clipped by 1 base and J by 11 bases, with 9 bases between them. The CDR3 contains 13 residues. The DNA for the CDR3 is TGTGCCAGCAGTTTAGGGGGCTTCGCACCCCTCCACTTT. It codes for CASSLGGFAPLHF.

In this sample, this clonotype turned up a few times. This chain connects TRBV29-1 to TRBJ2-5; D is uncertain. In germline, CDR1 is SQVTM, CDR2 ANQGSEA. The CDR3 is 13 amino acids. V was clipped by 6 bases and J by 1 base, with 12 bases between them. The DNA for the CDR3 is TGCAGCGTACATGGACGAGTCCAAGAGACCCAGTACTTC. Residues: CSVHGRVQETQYF.

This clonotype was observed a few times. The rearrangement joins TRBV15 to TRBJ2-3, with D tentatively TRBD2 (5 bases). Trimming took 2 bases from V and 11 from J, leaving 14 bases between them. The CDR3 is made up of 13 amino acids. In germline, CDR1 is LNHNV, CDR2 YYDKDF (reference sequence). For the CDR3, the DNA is TGTGCCACCAGCAGACTAACTCGAGAGGGGCAGTATTTT. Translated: CATSRLTREGQYF. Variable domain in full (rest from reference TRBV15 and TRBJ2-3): DAMVIQNPRYQVTQFGKPVTLSCSQTLNHNVMYWYQQKSSQAPKLLFHYYDKDFNNEADTPDNFQSRRPNTSFCFLDIRSPGLGDTAMYLCATSRLTREGQYFGPGTRLTVL.

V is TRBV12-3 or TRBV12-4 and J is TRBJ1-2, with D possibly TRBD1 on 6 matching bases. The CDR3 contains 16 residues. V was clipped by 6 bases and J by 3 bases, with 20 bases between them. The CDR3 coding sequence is TGTGCCAGCAGAACATACAGGGACACCGCTCACTATGGCTACACCTTC. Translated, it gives CASRTYRDTAHYGYTF.

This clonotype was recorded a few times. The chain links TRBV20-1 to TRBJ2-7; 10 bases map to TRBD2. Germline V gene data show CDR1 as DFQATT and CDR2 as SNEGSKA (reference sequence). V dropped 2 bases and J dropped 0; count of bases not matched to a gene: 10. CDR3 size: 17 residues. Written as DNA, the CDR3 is TGCAGTGCTAGATCCCCTAGTAGCGGGGGGTTCTCCTACGAGCAGTACTTC. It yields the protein CSARSPSSGGFSYEQYF.

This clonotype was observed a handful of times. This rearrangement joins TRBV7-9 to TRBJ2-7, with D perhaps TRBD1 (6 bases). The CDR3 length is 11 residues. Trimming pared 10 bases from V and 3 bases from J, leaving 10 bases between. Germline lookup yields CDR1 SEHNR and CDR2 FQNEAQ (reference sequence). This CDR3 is CATDSSYEQYF. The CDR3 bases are TGTGCCACGGACAGCAGCTACGAGCAGTACTTC.

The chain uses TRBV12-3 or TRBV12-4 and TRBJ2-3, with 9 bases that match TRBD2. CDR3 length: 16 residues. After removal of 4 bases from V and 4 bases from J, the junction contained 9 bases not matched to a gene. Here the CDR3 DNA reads TGTGCCAGCAGTTCCTCCGGGACTAGCAGGTCAGATACGCAGTATTTT. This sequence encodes CASSSSGTSRSDTQYF.

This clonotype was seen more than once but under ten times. The CDR3 region has the DNA TGTGCCAGTAACGGCCGGTTTCATGGCTACACCTTC. Translating gives CASNGRFHGYTF. This chain links TRBV19 with TRBJ1-2; unclear D gene. CDR3 length: 12 amino acids. V was trimmed by 7 bases and J by 6 bases, leaving 12 bases between them. Germline loops: CDR1 LNHDA, CDR2 SQIVND (reference sequence).

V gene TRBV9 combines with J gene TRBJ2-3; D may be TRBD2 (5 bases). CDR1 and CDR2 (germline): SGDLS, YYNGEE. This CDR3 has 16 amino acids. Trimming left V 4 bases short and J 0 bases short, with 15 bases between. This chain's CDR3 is CASSSRQRRSTDTQYF. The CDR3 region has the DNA TGTGCCAGCAGCTCCCGCCAGCGGCGTAGCACAGATACGCAGTATTTT.

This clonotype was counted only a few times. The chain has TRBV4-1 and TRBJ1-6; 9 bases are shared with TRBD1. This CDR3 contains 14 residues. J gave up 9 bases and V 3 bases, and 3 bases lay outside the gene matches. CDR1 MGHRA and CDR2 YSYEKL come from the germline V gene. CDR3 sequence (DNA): TGCGCCAGCAGCCACACAGGGGGCAGTTCACCCCTCCACTTT. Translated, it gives CASSHTGGSSPLHF.

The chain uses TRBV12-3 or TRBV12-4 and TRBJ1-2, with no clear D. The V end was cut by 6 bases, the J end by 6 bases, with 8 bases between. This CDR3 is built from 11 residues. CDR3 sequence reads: CASSRSNGYTF. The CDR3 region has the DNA TGTGCCAGCAGCCGCAGCAATGGCTACACCTTC.

CDR3 DNA sequence: TGTGCCAGCAGTTCGGATAAAATAGGGGGAACAACCTACGAGCAGTACTTC. Translating gives CASSSDKIGGTTYEQYF. The chain combines TRBV6-5 with TRBJ2-7; tentative D call: TRBD1 (6 bases). CDR3 length: 17 amino acids. The germline V gene encodes CDR1 MNHEY and CDR2 SVGAGI. V was shortened by 4 bases and J by 2 bases, with 21 bases between the two germline ends.

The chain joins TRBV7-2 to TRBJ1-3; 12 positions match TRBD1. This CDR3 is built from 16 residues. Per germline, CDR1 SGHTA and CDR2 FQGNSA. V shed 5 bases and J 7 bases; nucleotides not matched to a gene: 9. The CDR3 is CASSAGTGGAWNTIYF. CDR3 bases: TGTGCCAGCAGCGCCGGGACAGGGGGCGCTTGGAACACCATATATTTT. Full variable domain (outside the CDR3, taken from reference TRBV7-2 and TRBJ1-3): GAGVSQSPSNKVTEKGKDVELRCDPISGHTALYWYRQSLGQGLEFLIYFQGNSAPDKSGLPSDRFSAERTGGSVSTLTIQRTQQEDSAVYLCASSAGTGGAWNTIYFGEGSWLTVV.

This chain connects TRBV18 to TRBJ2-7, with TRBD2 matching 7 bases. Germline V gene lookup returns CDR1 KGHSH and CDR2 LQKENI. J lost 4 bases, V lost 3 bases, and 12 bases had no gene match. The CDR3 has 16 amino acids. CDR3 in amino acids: CASSPSPGRERYEQYF. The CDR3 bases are TGTGCCAGCTCACCCTCTCCGGGGAGGGAAAGATACGAGCAGTACTTC.

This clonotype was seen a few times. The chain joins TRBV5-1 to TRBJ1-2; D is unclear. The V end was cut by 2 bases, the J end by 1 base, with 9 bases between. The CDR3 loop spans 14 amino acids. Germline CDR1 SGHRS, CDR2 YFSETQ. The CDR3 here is CASSFEWDNYGYTF. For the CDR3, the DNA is TGCGCCAGCAGCTTTGAGTGGGATAACTATGGCTACACCTTC.